Below, one T cell receptor beta chain is given with its context. The authors' processing: The assay estimated nucleated cells by amplifying reference gene primers. Assay used: immunoSEQ multiplex PCR; TCRdb lists only in-frame clones, some missing. Clone size and the V and J calls come from that table; the DNA yielded D and trimming. Here the sample spans 330,000 or so clones, around 87% being singletons. Looked up from germline, CDR1 is MGHRA and CDR2 is YSYEKL. CDR3 size: 14 residues. Trimming pared 2 bases from V and 4 bases from J, leaving 12 bases between. Participants spanned ages roughly 18 to 90 years and resided in roughly 22 US areas. This sample was taken from a study of blood T cell repertoires in COVID-19. On the study more broadly: The study drew acute and convalescent COVID-19 samples from the United States, Italy and Spain. T cells, B-cell-depleted T cells, or PBMCs supplied cDNA or gDNA.

The receptor's source is a man in his forties in a cohort exposed to, infected with or recovered from COVID-19 (not recorded which). Specimen: PBMCs or T cells enriched from blood (not recorded which). The J gene is TRBJ2-7, the V gene TRBV4-1; tentative D call: TRBD2 (6 bases). CDR3 coding DNA: TGCGCCAGCAGCCAAAAAAGCGGGTTATACGAGCAGTACTTC. Translation: CASSQKSGLYEQYF.